Sequencing of this TCR beta chain was carried out in a study of blood T cell repertoires in COVID-19. Repertoires were generated with immunoSEQ multiplex PCR, while TCRdb's copy carries only in-frame clones and drops some. The table lists under 70,000 clones, more than 60% of them singletons. The sequenced material came from peripheral blood. The TCR sequence derives from a woman between 65 and 79 years old with acute or convalescent COVID-19.

CDR3 in amino acids: CASSAIFSGGASTDTQYF. In nucleotides, the CDR3 is TGTGCCAGCTCAGCCATCTTTAGCGGGGGAGCATCCACAGATACGCAGTATTTT. The chain employs TRBV18 and TRBJ2-3, with 9 nucleotides matching TRBD2. The CDR3 length is 18 residues. V shed 5 bases, J shed 2 bases, and the junction held 14 bases outside the gene matches. Looked up from germline, CDR1 is KGHSH and CDR2 is LQKENI.